This TCR beta chain was sequenced in a study of shared clonotypes between healthy human individuals. The study's findings and limits: Sharing across four donors was seen in 4% to 6.5% of naive CD4 clonotypes. Generally, naive subsets (rather than memory subsets) showed larger estimated richness.

Sequencing was performed with immunoSEQ multiplex PCR; in TCRdb, only in-frame clones are kept and a portion is missing. In the table there are about 670,000 clones, 72% of which are singletons. With respect to this clone: The target antigen is unknown. A much larger clone is a single base away; this may be a read error.

The germline V gene encodes CDR1 MNHNY and CDR2 SVGAGI (reference sequence). V lost 7 bases to trimming and J lost 2 bases; unmatched junction nucleotides: 3. The CDR3 has 14 residues. The rearrangement links TRBV6-6 to TRBJ1-5; 9 nucleotides line up with TRBD1. The clonotype comes from a woman aged 25 to 39 in good health. Sequencing used memory CD4+ T cells sorted from blood. Sample subset: CD45RA-negative fraction. CDR3 nucleotide sequence: TGTGCCAGCACCCGGACAGGGGGCAATCAGCCCCAGCATTTT. The encoded protein is CASTRTGGNQPQHF.